The 28 T cell receptor beta chains below all came from one sample that was sequenced in a study of cytomegalovirus exposure and HLA in healthy donors. PCR primers comprised 60 Vbeta and 13 Jbeta primers. Some clones are missing from TCRdb's copy, which holds only in-frame ones; the method was immunoSEQ multiplex PCR. The repertoire consists of around 110,000 clones, with around 70% occurring once and the leading ten covering approximately 9.4%. Specimen: PBMCs. All receptors come from a man aged 25 to 45 in good health and CMV-seropositive.

This clone was seen a few times. V usage is TRBV27 and J usage is TRBJ1-4; TRBD1 matches 9 bases. Germline trimming cut 2 bases from V and 6 bases from J; bases unmatched to any gene: 4. The CDR3 contains 15 residues. The germline CDR1 and CDR2 sequences are MNHEY and SMNVEV (reference sequence). As DNA, the CDR3 is TGTGCCAGCAGTTTACGGACAGGGGTAGATGAAAAACTGTTTTTT. It translates to CASSLRTGVDEKLFF.

This clone was recorded a few times. V usage is TRBV5-1 and J usage is TRBJ1-2, with a possible D match to TRBD1 (6 bases). The CDR3 covers 15 residues. CDR1 SGHRS and CDR2 YFSETQ come from the germline V gene. V lost 3 bases and J 4 bases, leaving 16 bases between the germline ends. CDR3 in DNA: TGCGCCAGCAGCTGGGGGGGCGGAGGTTCCTATGGCTACACCTTC. Translating it yields CASSWGGGGSYGYTF.

This clone was seen a few times. The V call is TRBV6-5, the J call TRBJ2-1, with TRBD2 identical over 9 bases. Trimming removed 5 bases from V and 0 bases from J; junction bases left unmatched: 2. CDR1 is MNHEY and CDR2 is SVGAGI in the germline V gene. The CDR3 spans 15 residues. CDR3 region: CASSNSGSSYNEQFF. In DNA, the CDR3 is TGTGCCAGCAGTAATAGCGGGAGCTCCTACAATGAGCAGTTCTTC.

The chain links TRBV19 to TRBJ1-2; 9 positions match TRBD1. CDR3 length: 15 residues. V gave up 5 bases and J gave up 6 bases; unmatched junction bases: 10. CDR1 and CDR2 (germline): LNHDA, SQIVND (reference sequence). CDR3 amino acids: CASSQLQGAIDGYTF. CDR3 DNA: TGTGCCAGTAGTCAGCTACAGGGGGCAATCGATGGCTACACCTTC.

This clone qualifies as medium-sized (0.01 to 0.1%). The gene calls are TRBV7-2 and TRBJ2-3; D remains unclear. CDR1 is SGHTA and CDR2 is FQGNSA in the germline V gene. The CDR3 is 12 amino acids. V was shortened by 9 bases and J by 2 bases, with 9 bases between the two germline ends. In DNA, the CDR3 is TGTGCCAGGATAGAACCCACAGATACGCAGTATTTT. It is translated as CARIEPTDTQYF.

The V gene is TRBV29-1, the J gene TRBJ2-5; D call uncertain. This CDR3 is 11 amino acids long. Germline V gene sequence: CDR1 SQVTM, CDR2 ANQGSEA. The ends were cut back, 3 bases at V and 5 bases at J, with 7 bases in the middle. Written as DNA, the CDR3 is TGCAGCGTTGAGGCCGGGGAGACCCAGTACTTC. Protein: CSVEAGETQYF.

The V and J genes are TRBV30 and TRBJ2-1, with 7 bases aligning to TRBD2. This CDR3 comprises 13 residues. Germline V gene sequence: CDR1 GTSNPN, CDR2 SVGIG (reference sequence). The V gene end was trimmed by 2 bases and the J gene end by 7 bases; junction bases not matched to a gene: 5. CDR3 region: CAWSLGGVNEQFF. CDR3 nucleotides: TGTGCCTGGAGTTTGGGGGGGGTGAATGAGCAGTTCTTC.

The chain links TRBV18 to TRBJ1-4, with D hard to call. The CDR3 extends over 13 amino acids. V was clipped by 0 bases and J by 7 bases, with 6 bases between them. Looked up from germline, CDR1 is KGHSH and CDR2 is LQKENI. CDR3 region: CASSPPSIEKLFF. The CDR3 DNA is TGTGCCAGCTCACCACCGTCAATTGAAAAACTGTTTTTT.

This chain connects TRBV6-6 to TRBJ1-5, with a tentative D call TRBD1 (5 bases). Germline V gene lookup returns CDR1 MNHNY and CDR2 SVGAGI (reference sequence). The CDR3 has 16 residues. The V and J ends lost 0 bases and 6 bases respectively, with 15 bases between them. The CDR3 bases are TGTGCCAGCAGTTACTCGATTGACGGGGGTGGTCAGCCCCAGCATTTT. Protein sequence: CASSYSIDGGGQPQHF.

The genes are TRBV7-3 and TRBJ2-1, with 10 bases fitting TRBD2. Losses at the gene ends were 8 bases for V and 5 bases for J; bases not matched to a gene: 9. The CDR3 has 15 residues. Germline-derived CDR1 and CDR2 are SGHTA and FQGTGA. The CDR3 here is CASGTGTSVNNEQFF. CDR3 nucleotides: TGTGCCAGCGGAACCGGGACTAGCGTGAACAATGAGCAGTTCTTC.

CDR3 DNA sequence: TGTGCCTGGAAACAGATGAGCTCTGGAAACACCATATATTTT. This gives the protein CAWKQMSSGNTIYF. V usage is TRBV30 and J usage is TRBJ1-3, with no clear D. Germline lookup yields CDR1 GTSNPN and CDR2 SVGIG (reference sequence). Trimming left V 4 bases short and J 0 bases short, with 10 bases between. CDR3 length: 14 amino acids.

V gene TRBV5-6 combines with J gene TRBJ2-3; D gene unclear. V was trimmed by 1 base and J by 3 bases, leaving 15 bases between them. This CDR3 region has 16 residues. Germline lookup yields CDR1 SGHDT and CDR2 YYEEEE. In DNA, the CDR3 is TGTGCCAGCAGCTTGCTCGGCCTAGATAGGACAGATACGCAGTATTTT. Protein: CASSLLGLDRTDTQYF.

This clone was picked up one time. J is TRBJ1-5 and V is TRBV10-3, with 11 bases that match TRBD1. This CDR3 has 14 residues. Germline trimming cut 5 bases from V and 8 bases from J; bases unmatched to any gene: 5. Germline CDR1 reads ENHRY; CDR2 reads SYGVKD. Here the CDR3 DNA reads TGTGCCATCAGTCCCCGGGACAGGGGGAAGCCCCAGCATTTT. Translating gives CAISPRDRGKPQHF.

The V call is TRBV28, the J call TRBJ1-1, with TRBD1 matching over 7 bases. After removal of 3 bases from V and 0 bases from J, the junction contained 13 bases not matched to a gene. Germline assignment: CDR1 MDHEN and CDR2 SYDVKM. The CDR3 spans 18 residues. CDR3 in DNA: TGTGCCAGCAGTTTTATCCAGGACAGGACGAACATGAACACTGAAGCTTTCTTT. This codes for CASSFIQDRTNMNTEAFF.

V usage is TRBV5-1 and J usage is TRBJ1-1, with a tentative D call TRBD1 (5 bases). V was clipped by 3 bases and J by 0 bases, with 12 bases between them. The germline V gene encodes CDR1 SGHRS and CDR2 YFSETQ. This CDR3 is built from 15 residues. The CDR3 region is CASSSDILMNTEAFF. For the CDR3, the DNA is TGCGCCAGCAGCTCGGACATCCTCATGAACACTGAAGCTTTCTTT. The full variable domain, its missing parts supplied by reference TRBV5-1 and TRBJ1-1, is KAGVTQTPRYLIKTRGQQVTLSCSPISGHRSVSWYQQTPGQGLQFLFEYFSETQRNKGNFPGRFSGRQFSNSRSEMNVSTLELGDSALYLCASSSDILMNTEAFFGQGTRLTVV.

The chain employs TRBV11-2 and TRBJ2-2; 7 nucleotides agree with TRBD2. Trimming took 5 bases from V and 2 from J; bases not matched to a gene: 5. Per germline, CDR1 SGHAT and CDR2 FQNNGV. The CDR3 length is 15 residues. The CDR3 loop is CASSRASGNTGELFF. The CDR3 bases are TGTGCCAGCAGCCGCGCTAGCGGTAACACCGGGGAGCTGTTTTTT.

The rearrangement uses TRBV27 and TRBJ1-1; no firm D call. The CDR3 length is 11 residues. V lost 7 bases and J lost 1, with 4 bases in between. Germline V lookup: CDR1 MNHEY, CDR2 SMNVEV (reference sequence). The CDR3 DNA reads as TGTGCCAGCATTCAGAACACTGAAGCTTTCTTT. Translated, it gives CASIQNTEAFF.

The rearrangement links TRBV11-1 to TRBJ2-5; 10 bases match TRBD1. Unmatched junction bases numbered 11, after V lost 2 bases and J lost 5 bases. This CDR3 spans 17 amino acids. Germline V CDR1 and CDR2: SGHAT, FQDESV (reference sequence). The CDR3 DNA follows: TGTGCCAGCAGCTTAAACTCGGTGACAGGGGGCGCGGAGACCCAGTACTTC. This codes for CASSLNSVTGGAETQYF.

This clone was detected a few times. The gene calls are TRBV30 and TRBJ1-1; tentative D call: TRBD1 (5 bases). The germline V and J ends were trimmed by 0 bases and 5 bases, with 16 bases remaining between them. Germline loops: CDR1 GTSNPN, CDR2 SVGIG (reference sequence). The CDR3 spans 15 residues. The CDR3 region is CAWSVPEQGRTEAFF. The CDR3 DNA sequence: TGTGCCTGGAGTGTACCGGAGCAGGGAAGGACTGAAGCTTTCTTT.

V is TRBV28 and J is TRBJ1-5; 10 positions match TRBD1. The CDR3 runs 15 residues. V lost 2 bases, J lost 4 bases, and 2 bases stayed unmatched. Germline CDR1 reads MDHEN; CDR2 reads SYDVKM. The CDR3 sequence: CASSLRGQGNQPQHF. As DNA, the CDR3 is TGTGCCAGCAGTTTAAGGGGACAGGGGAATCAGCCCCAGCATTTT.

The chain couples TRBV4-1 to TRBJ2-7, with D unclear. This CDR3 spans 15 amino acids. Looked up from germline, CDR1 is MGHRA and CDR2 is YSYEKL. V shed 0 bases and J shed 3 bases, with 12 bases lying between them. Written as DNA, the CDR3 is TGCGCCAGCAGCCAAGAAGAAGGCAGGATCTACGAGCAGTACTTC. Translated, it gives CASSQEEGRIYEQYF.

The V and J genes are TRBV28 and TRBJ1-1, with D possibly being TRBD1 (6 bases). V shed 1 base and J shed 11 bases, with 11 bases lying between them. CDR1 MDHEN and CDR2 SYDVKM come from the germline V gene. The CDR3 runs to 12 residues. The CDR3, as DNA: TGTGCCAGCAGTTTATACCAGGGGCTGGCTTTCTTT. As protein: CASSLYQGLAFF.

J is TRBJ1-1 and V is TRBV10-1; no firm D call. Between the trimmed V and J ends, which lost 2 bases and 3 bases, there was a span of 10 bases. This CDR3 is 14 amino acids long. Germline CDR1 reads WNHNN; CDR2 reads SYGVQD (reference sequence). Here the CDR3 DNA reads TGCGCCAGCAGTGAGACCCTTCGGGACACTGAAGCTTTCTTT. It is translated as CASSETLRDTEAFF.

This chain links TRBV5-6 with TRBJ2-5; D gene ambiguous. Trimming stripped 0 bases from V and 5 bases from J, with 17 bases between. The CDR3 is 16 amino acids. CDR1 is SGHDT, CDR2 YYEEEE, per germline. The CDR3 region is CASSLGLRRPRETQYF. CDR3 DNA sequence: TGTGCCAGCAGCTTGGGGTTACGCCGACCTAGGGAGACCCAGTACTTC.

This chain joins TRBV28 and TRBJ2-4; the match to TRBD1 covers 10 bases. The CDR3 length is 15 residues. Germline trimming cut 4 bases from V and 6 bases from J; bases unmatched to any gene: 6. The germline V gene has CDR1 MDHEN and CDR2 SYDVKM. The CDR3 DNA reads TGTGCCAGCAGTTCCCCGGGACAGGGGATAAACATTCAGTACTTC. This sequence encodes CASSSPGQGINIQYF.

Only one count was recorded for this clone. The rearrangement links TRBV6-1 to TRBJ2-4, with 7 bases that match TRBD1. V shed 5 bases and J 6 bases; nucleotides not matched to a gene: 7. The CDR3 extends over 14 amino acids. Germline CDR1 MNHNS, CDR2 SASEGT. The CDR3 nucleotides are TGTGCCAGCAGTCAGAACCCAGGGGGAAACATTCAGTACTTC. Amino acid sequence: CASSQNPGGNIQYF.

The chain recombines TRBV5-1 with TRBJ2-1; D remains unclear. Trimming shortened V by 4 bases and J by 4 bases, and 18 bases separated the two germline ends. Germline V gene lookup returns CDR1 SGHRS and CDR2 YFSETQ. CDR3 length: 16 amino acids. The CDR3 DNA follows: TGCGCCAGCAGCACCCGCAATCGCGGCTGGTACAATGAGCAGTTCTTC. Amino acids: CASSTRNRGWYNEQFF.

V gene TRBV27 combines with J gene TRBJ2-5; 8 bases align to TRBD2. The CDR3 sequence is 16 residues long. Germline CDR1 and CDR2: MNHEY and SMNVEV (reference sequence). Trimming removed 5 bases from V and 1 base from J; junction bases left unmatched: 9. In nucleotides, the CDR3 is TGTGCCAGCAGTAGAATTACTAGCGGTCCCCAAGAGACCCAGTACTTC. This translates into CASSRITSGPQETQYF.